The 16 T cell receptor beta chains below come from one sample, sequenced in a study of PD-1 blockade in classical Hodgkin lymphoma. The protocol was immunoSEQ multiplex PCR, while the TCRdb copy is restricted to in-frame clones and leaves out a portion. This table holds some 9,700 clones, roughly 80% found once. Time point reported: cycle 4 day 1 (C4D1), after about 6 weeks of nivolumab. In every patient, relapse followed autologous stem cell transplantation, while exposure to brentuximab vedotin differed. The material was peripheral blood mononuclear cells (PBMCs), obtained before the fourth cycle of nivolumab. The receptors derive from a human donor with classical Hodgkin lymphoma.

This clone has a single count. The chain employs TRBV6-1 and TRBJ2-2; D remains unclear. The germline CDR1 and CDR2 sequences are MNHNS and SASEGT. This CDR3 contains 15 residues. With 3 bases removed from V and 0 bases from J, the gap between germline ends came to 8 bases. The CDR3 DNA is TGTGCCAGCAGTGAGGTGGAGCCGAACACCGGGGAGCTGTTTTTT. It encodes CASSEVEPNTGELFF.

This rearrangement joins TRBV9 to TRBJ2-5, with 7 bases identical to TRBD2. The CDR3 has 15 amino acids. Germline CDR1 SGDLS, CDR2 YYNGEE. Trimming removed 0 bases from V and 1 base from J; junction bases left unmatched: 3. DNA of the CDR3: TGTGCCAGCAGCGTAGCGGGGGGTATCCAAGAGACCCAGTACTTC. This gives the protein CASSVAGGIQETQYF.

V and J are TRBV5-1 and TRBJ2-3, with D possibly TRBD2 on 6 matching bases. V lost 0 bases to trimming and J lost 3 bases, with 17 bases between them. Germline CDR1 SGHRS, CDR2 YFSETQ. The CDR3 is 17 amino acids. CDR3 loop: CASSLAGTGPPTDTQYF. The CDR3 coding sequence is TGCGCCAGCAGCTTGGCCGGGACTGGGCCCCCGACAGATACGCAGTATTTT.

The chain employs TRBV5-1 and TRBJ2-5; D possibly corresponds to TRBD2 (6 bases). Germline CDR1 is SGHRS and CDR2 is YFSETQ. Trimming removed 0 bases from V and 13 bases from J, with 16 bases in between. The CDR3 contains 13 residues. CDR3 residues: CASSLGIRTTWYF. CDR3 DNA: TGCGCCAGCAGCTTGGGGATACGGACTACCTGGTACTTC. The full variable domain, rest sourced from reference TRBV5-1 and TRBJ2-5, is KAGVTQTPRYLIKTRGQQVTLSCSPISGHRSVSWYQQTPGQGLQFLFEYFSETQRNKGNFPGRFSGRQFSNSRSEMNVSTLELGDSALYLCASSLGIRTTWYFGPGTRLLVL.

The chain combines TRBV5-1 with TRBJ2-3, with D uncertain. CDR1 and CDR2 from the germline V gene are SGHRS and YFSETQ. This CDR3 has 12 residues. V shed 4 bases and J shed 0 bases, with 3 bases lying between them. The CDR3 region is CASSRSTDTQYF. DNA of the CDR3: TGCGCCAGCAGCAGAAGCACAGATACGCAGTATTTT. Full variable domain (remainder filled in from reference TRBV5-1 and TRBJ2-3): KAGVTQTPRYLIKTRGQQVTLSCSPISGHRSVSWYQQTPGQGLQFLFEYFSETQRNKGNFPGRFSGRQFSNSRSEMNVSTLELGDSALYLCASSRSTDTQYFGPGTRLTVL.

The chain uses TRBV29-1 and TRBJ2-1; 11 nucleotides line up with TRBD1. This CDR3 has 14 residues. In germline, CDR1 is SQVTM, CDR2 ANQGSEA. Trimming at V came to 7 bases and at J to 6 bases, leaving 8 bases not matched to a gene. The CDR3 DNA reads TGCAGCGGGGGAGGGACAGGGGGTCTCAATGAGCAGTTCTTC. It is translated as CSGGGTGGLNEQFF.

Note on this clone: One end of the junction varies from germline; a read error may be responsible. This chain uses TRBV4-2 with TRBJ2-7, with TRBD1 matching over 7 bases. Looked up from germline, CDR1 is LGHNA and CDR2 is YNFKEQ. The CDR3 contains 15 residues. CDR3 DNA: TGTGCCAGCAGCCAAGTCGCCAGGGGGTTCTACGGGCAGTACTTC. Its protein is CASSQVARGFYGQYF.

The chain uses TRBV6-4 and TRBJ2-2; D tentatively fits TRBD1 or TRBD2 (5 bases each). CDR1 and CDR2 from the germline V gene are MRHNA and SNTAGT. Trimming removed 2 bases at V and 6 bases at J, with 10 bases between. The CDR3 has 14 residues. This CDR3 reads CASSDRGGSGELFF. CDR3 DNA: TGTGCCAGCAGTGACCGTGGGGGTTCCGGGGAGCTGTTTTTT.

Only a few counts were recorded for this clone. The V and J genes are TRBV4-2 and TRBJ2-5; 10 bases line up with TRBD2. The CDR3 is 17 amino acids. Germline V gene sequence: CDR1 LGHNA, CDR2 YNFKEQ. The V segment lost 0 bases and the J segment 1 base; nucleotides outside the gene matches: 5. As DNA, the CDR3 is TGTGCCAGCAGCCAAGACCGGACTAGCGGTCCCCAAGAGACCCAGTACTTC. Amino acids: CASSQDRTSGPQETQYF.

The chain links TRBV19 to TRBJ1-5; the D is unclear. The CDR3 runs 15 residues. The V end lost 3 bases, the J end lost 0 bases, and 9 bases lay between the germline ends. The V gene's germline CDR1 is LNHDA and CDR2 SQIVND (reference sequence). CDR3 DNA sequence: TGTGCCAGTAGTATGCTCCTTAATAGCAATCAGCCCCAGCATTTT. This codes for CASSMLLNSNQPQHF.

This chain links TRBV11-2 with TRBJ2-7, with D maybe TRBD1 (5 bases). The CDR3 runs 13 residues. Trimming stripped 2 bases from V and 6 bases from J, with 11 bases between. Germline V gives CDR1 SGHAT, CDR2 FQNNGV. This CDR3 reads CASSLLRQGEQYF. CDR3 sequence (DNA): TGTGCCAGCAGCTTATTACGCCAGGGCGAGCAGTACTTC.

The V call is TRBV5-6, the J call TRBJ2-7; 7 bases line up with TRBD2. V shed 4 bases and J 5 bases; nucleotides not matched to a gene: 9. Germline assignment: CDR1 SGHDT and CDR2 YYEEEE. The CDR3 spans 14 residues. DNA of the CDR3: TGTGCCAGCAGCCCCTCATGGGGGGGAAACGAGCAGTACTTC. Protein: CASSPSWGGNEQYF. Full variable domain (outside the CDR3, taken from reference TRBV5-6 and TRBJ2-7): DAGVTQSPTHLIKTRGQQVTLRCSPKSGHDTVSWYQQALGQGPQFIFQYYEEEERQRGNFPDRFSGHQFPNYSSELNVNALLLGDSALYLCASSPSWGGNEQYFGPGTRLTVT.

The J gene is TRBJ1-2, the V gene TRBV28, with 10 nucleotides matching TRBD1. Trimming took 4 bases from V and 2 from J; bases not matched to a gene: 7. Germline CDR1 and CDR2: MDHEN and SYDVKM. CDR3 length: 16 residues. CDR3 sequence: CASSSPATGGNYGYTF. CDR3 DNA: TGTGCCAGCAGTTCCCCCGCGACAGGGGGCAACTATGGCTACACCTTC.

CDR3 in amino acids: CASNSQAGGTGELFF. The CDR3 nucleotides are TGTGCCAGCAACTCCCAAGCGGGGGGCACCGGGGAGCTGTTTTTT. The chain employs TRBV6-4 and TRBJ2-2, with 9 bases that match TRBD2. The CDR3 loop spans 15 amino acids. Germline V gene data show CDR1 as MRHNA and CDR2 as SNTAGT. The V segment lost 7 bases and the J segment 4 bases; nucleotides outside the gene matches: 7.

The chain employs TRBV7-8 and TRBJ2-1; TRBD2 matches 10 bases. V gave up 5 bases and J gave up 0 bases; unmatched junction bases: 7. Germline V gives CDR1 SGHVS, CDR2 FQNEAQ. This CDR3 spans 17 amino acids. Here the CDR3 reads CASSQILAGVSYNEQFF. The CDR3 coding sequence is TGTGCCAGCAGCCAAATCCTAGCGGGAGTCTCCTACAATGAGCAGTTCTTC.

The chain has TRBV7-9 and TRBJ1-2, with 11 nucleotides matching TRBD1. V lost 4 bases, J lost 8 bases, and 12 bases stayed unmatched. CDR1 is SEHNR, CDR2 FQNEAQ, per germline (reference sequence). CDR3 length: 16 amino acids. The CDR3 protein is CASSYSGTGGVRGYTF. CDR3 DNA sequence: TGTGCCAGCAGCTACTCCGGGACAGGGGGAGTGAGGGGCTACACCTTC.